The clone carrying this TCR beta chain has a handful of counts. What it recognizes is unknown. This entry comes from a study of CD8 T cells in ankylosing spondylitis. The V and J ends lost 6 bases and 0 bases respectively, with 9 bases between them. This CDR3 is 14 amino acids long. The V gene's germline CDR1 is SQVTM and CDR2 ANQGSEA. Library preparation for TCR beta used quantitative 5'-RACE with molecular barcodes. TCRdb itself ran the 5' RACE reads through MiXCR, one entry per CDR3 protein. This table holds 200,000 to 300,000 distinct CDR3 sequences, around 10% found once. Overall study findings and caveats: Within ankylosing spondylitis blood, a TCR beta motif made up of seven or eight highly homologous variants appeared to be characteristic. From matched ankylosing spondylitis synovial fluid, disease-linked clones were reportedly recovered at significantly enriched levels. Several of the motif variants were reported before in synovial fluid and blood from reactive arthritis.

The chain is built from TRBV29-1 and TRBJ2-6; a weak D match, TRBD1 (6 bases). The sample taken for sequencing was blood, either unsorted or a sorted T cell fraction (not recorded which). The clonotype comes from a male donor with ankylosing spondylitis or in good health (not recorded which). CDR3 loop: CSVLQGSGANVLTF. The DNA for the CDR3 is TGCAGCGTATTACAGGGCTCTGGGGCCAACGTCCTGACTTTC.